A selection of T cell receptor beta chains follows, all from one sample in a study of cytomegalovirus exposure and HLA in healthy donors. Assay: immunoSEQ multiplex PCR; the TCRdb copy retains only in-frame clones and omits some. Of about 160,000 clones listed, roughly 85% are singletons. Sequenced input: PBMCs. Every receptor here comes from a young man in good health and CMV-seropositive. Both conserved end residues are part of each CDR3. D genes are given only for firm matches. Not every row has a clone size; where given, it reads once, few, many or a size class.

CDR3 protein | CDR3 DNA | D gene | J gene | clone size | V gene
CASSPREAAFSGANVLTF | TGCGCCAGCAGCCCGCGTGAGGCGGCGTTCTCTGGGGCCAACGTCCTGACTTTC | - | TRBJ2-6 | once | TRBV5-1
CASSLSVQNTQYF | TGTGCCAGCAGCTTGTCGGTCCAAAATACGCAGTATTTT | - | TRBJ2-3 | - | TRBV5-4
CASSGAGDGNTIYF | TGTGCCAGCAGTGGGGCAGGGGACGGAAACACCATATATTTT | - | TRBJ1-3 | once | TRBV2
CASSDSYRGGNTIYF | TGTGCCAGCAGCGATTCCTACAGGGGTGGAAACACCATATATTTT | TRBD1 | TRBJ1-3 | - | TRBV6-5
CASSQRQGARSPLHF | TGTGCCAGTAGTCAACGACAGGGGGCGAGGTCACCCCTCCACTTT | TRBD1 | TRBJ1-6 | - | TRBV19
CSVRGQGRDTIYF | TGCAGCGTGAGGGGACAGGGTCGAGACACCATATATTTT | TRBD1 | TRBJ1-3 | - | TRBV29-1
CASSRTFSGANGLTF | TGTGCCAGCAGTCGAACTTTCTCTGGGGCCAACGGCCTGACTTTC | - | TRBJ2-6 | once | TRBV6-6
CASRDGGQGYYEQYF | TGTGCCAGTAGGGACGGAGGACAGGGCTACTACGAGCAGTACTTC | TRBD1 | TRBJ2-7 | - | TRBV19
CASKEVQSDEQYF | TGTGCCAGCAAGGAGGTGCAGTCTGACGAGCAGTACTTC | - | TRBJ2-7 | once | TRBV25-1
CSGEANYGYTF | TGCAGCGGCGAGGCTAACTATGGCTACACCTTC | - | TRBJ1-2 | once | TRBV29-1
CSVPGQGADSPLHF | TGCAGCGTCCCGGGACAGGGGGCTGATTCACCCCTCCACTTT | TRBD1 | TRBJ1-6 | - | TRBV29-1
CASSQGAGLAGGSDTQYF | TGCGCCAGTAGCCAAGGGGCCGGACTAGCGGGGGGATCAGATACGCAGTATTTT | TRBD2 | TRBJ2-3 | once | TRBV4-1